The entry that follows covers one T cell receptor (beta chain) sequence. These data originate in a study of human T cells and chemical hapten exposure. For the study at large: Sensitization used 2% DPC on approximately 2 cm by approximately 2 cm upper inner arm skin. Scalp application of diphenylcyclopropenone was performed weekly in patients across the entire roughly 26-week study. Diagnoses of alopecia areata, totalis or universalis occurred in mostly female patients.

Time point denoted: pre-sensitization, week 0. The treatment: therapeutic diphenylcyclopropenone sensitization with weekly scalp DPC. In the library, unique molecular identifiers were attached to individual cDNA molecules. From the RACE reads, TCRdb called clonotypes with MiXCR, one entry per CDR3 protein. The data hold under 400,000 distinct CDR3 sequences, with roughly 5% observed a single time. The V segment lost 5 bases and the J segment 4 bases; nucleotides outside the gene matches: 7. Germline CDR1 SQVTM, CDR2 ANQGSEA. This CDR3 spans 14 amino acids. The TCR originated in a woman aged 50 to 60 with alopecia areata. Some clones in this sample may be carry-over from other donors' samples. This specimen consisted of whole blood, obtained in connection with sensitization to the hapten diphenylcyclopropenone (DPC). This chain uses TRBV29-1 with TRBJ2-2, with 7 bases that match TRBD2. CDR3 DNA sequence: TGCAGCGTTTTGGCGGGAGTGAGCACCGGGGAGCTGTTTTTT. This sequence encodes CSVLAGVSTGELFF.